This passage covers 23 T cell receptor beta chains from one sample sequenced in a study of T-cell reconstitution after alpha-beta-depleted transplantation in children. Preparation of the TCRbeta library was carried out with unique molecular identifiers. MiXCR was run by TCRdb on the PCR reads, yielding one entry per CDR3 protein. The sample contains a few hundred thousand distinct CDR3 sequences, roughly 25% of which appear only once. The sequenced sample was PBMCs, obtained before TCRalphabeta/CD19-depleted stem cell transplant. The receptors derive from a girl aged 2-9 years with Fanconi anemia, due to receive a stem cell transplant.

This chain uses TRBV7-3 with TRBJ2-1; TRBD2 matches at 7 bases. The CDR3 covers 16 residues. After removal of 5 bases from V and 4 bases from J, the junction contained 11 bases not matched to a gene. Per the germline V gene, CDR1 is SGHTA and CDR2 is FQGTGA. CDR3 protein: CASSPEVAGGYNEQFF. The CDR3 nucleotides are TGTGCCAGCAGCCCAGAAGTGGCCGGGGGGTACAATGAGCAGTTCTTC.

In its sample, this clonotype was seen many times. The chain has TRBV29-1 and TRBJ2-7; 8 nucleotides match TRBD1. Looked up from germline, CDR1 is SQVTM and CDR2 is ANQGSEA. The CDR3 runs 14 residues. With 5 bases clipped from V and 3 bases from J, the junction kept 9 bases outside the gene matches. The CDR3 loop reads CSVSDRGSLYEQYF. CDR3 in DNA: TGCAGCGTTTCAGACAGGGGTTCCCTCTACGAGCAGTACTTC.

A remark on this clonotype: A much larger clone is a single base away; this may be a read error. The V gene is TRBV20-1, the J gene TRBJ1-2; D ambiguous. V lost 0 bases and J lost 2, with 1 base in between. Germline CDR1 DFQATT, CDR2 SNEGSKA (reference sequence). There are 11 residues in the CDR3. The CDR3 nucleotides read TGCAGTGCTAGAGAGAACTATGGCTACACCTTC. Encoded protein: CSARENYGYTF.

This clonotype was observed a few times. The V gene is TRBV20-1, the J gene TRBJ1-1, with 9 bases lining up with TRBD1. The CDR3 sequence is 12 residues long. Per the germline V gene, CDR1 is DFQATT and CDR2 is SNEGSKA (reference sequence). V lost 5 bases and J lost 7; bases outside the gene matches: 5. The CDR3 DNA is TGCAGTGCTTCTGGGACAGGGAATGAAGCTTTCTTT. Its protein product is CSASGTGNEAFF.

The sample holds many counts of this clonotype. The CDR3 bases are TGTGCCAGCAGTTCTAGCACAGATACGCAGTATTTT. This encodes CASSSSTDTQYF. The rearrangement uses TRBV12-3 or TRBV12-4 and TRBJ2-3; D remains ambiguous. V shed 4 bases and J shed 0 bases, with 2 bases lying between them. The CDR3 is made up of 12 amino acids.

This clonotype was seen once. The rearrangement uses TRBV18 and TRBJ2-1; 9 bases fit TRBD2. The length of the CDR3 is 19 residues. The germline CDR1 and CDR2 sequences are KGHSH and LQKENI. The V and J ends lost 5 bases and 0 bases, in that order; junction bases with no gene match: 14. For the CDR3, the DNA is TGTGCCAGCTCAGAAGCTAGCGGGGCTTTCCTATTCTCCTACAATGAGCAGTTCTTC. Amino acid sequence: CASSEASGAFLFSYNEQFF. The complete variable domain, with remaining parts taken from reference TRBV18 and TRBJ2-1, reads NAGVMQNPRHLVRRRGQEARLRCSPMKGHSHVYWYRQLPEEGLKFMVYLQKENIIDESGMPKERFSAEFPKEGPSILRIQQVVRGDSAAYFCASSEASGAFLFSYNEQFFGPGTRLTVL.

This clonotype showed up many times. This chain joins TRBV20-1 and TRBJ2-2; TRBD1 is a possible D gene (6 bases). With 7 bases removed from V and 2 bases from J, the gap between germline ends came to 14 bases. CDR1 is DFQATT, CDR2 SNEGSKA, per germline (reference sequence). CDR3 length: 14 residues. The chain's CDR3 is CSVLDRTNTGELFF. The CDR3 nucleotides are TGCAGTGTACTGGACAGAACTAACACCGGGGAGCTGTTTTTT.

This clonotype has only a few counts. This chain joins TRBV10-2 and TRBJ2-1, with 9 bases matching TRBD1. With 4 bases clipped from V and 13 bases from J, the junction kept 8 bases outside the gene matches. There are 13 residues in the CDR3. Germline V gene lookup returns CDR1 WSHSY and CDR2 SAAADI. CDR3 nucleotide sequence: TGCGCCAGCAGTGCATCACAGGGGGCTAGCCAGTTCTTC. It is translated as CASSASQGASQFF.

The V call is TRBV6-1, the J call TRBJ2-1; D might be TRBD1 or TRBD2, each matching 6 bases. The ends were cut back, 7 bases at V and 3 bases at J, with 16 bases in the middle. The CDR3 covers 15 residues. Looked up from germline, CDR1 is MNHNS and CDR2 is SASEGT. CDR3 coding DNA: TGTGCCAGCACACCCGACAGGAGGGGCTACAATGAGCAGTTCTTC. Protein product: CASTPDRRGYNEQFF.

For the CDR3, the DNA is TGTGCCAGCAGCCCGAGCTGGGGGTCGTCCTACGAGCAGTACTTC. Residues: CASSPSWGSSYEQYF. V and J are TRBV11-3 and TRBJ2-7; either TRBD1 or TRBD2 may fit D (5 bases each). Trimming left V 5 bases short and J 1 base short, with 15 bases between. This CDR3 is built from 15 residues. The germline V gene has CDR1 SGHNT and CDR2 YENEEA.

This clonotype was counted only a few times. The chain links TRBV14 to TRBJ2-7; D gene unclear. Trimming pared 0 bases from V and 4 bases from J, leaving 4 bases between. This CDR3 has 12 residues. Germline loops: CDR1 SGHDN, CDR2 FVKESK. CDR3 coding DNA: TGTGCCAGCAGCCAAGATTTTTACGAGCAGTACTTC. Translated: CASSQDFYEQYF.

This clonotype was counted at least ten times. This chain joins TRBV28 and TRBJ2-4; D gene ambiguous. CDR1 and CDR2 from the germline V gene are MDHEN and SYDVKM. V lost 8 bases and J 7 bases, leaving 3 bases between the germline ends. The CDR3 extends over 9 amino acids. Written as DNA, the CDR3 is TGTGCCAGCGGCAACATTCAGTACTTC. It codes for CASGNIQYF.

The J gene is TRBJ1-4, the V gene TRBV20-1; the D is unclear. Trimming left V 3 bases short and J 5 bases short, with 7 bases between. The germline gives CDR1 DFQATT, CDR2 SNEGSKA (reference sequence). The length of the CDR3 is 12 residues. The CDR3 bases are TGCAGTGCTAGCAAATCGAATGAAAAACTGTTTTTT. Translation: CSASKSNEKLFF.

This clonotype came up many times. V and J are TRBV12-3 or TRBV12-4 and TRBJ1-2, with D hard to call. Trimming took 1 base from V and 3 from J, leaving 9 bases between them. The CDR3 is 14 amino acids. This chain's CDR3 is CASSLEAGYYGYTF. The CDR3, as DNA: TGTGCCAGCAGTTTAGAGGCAGGATACTATGGCTACACCTTC.

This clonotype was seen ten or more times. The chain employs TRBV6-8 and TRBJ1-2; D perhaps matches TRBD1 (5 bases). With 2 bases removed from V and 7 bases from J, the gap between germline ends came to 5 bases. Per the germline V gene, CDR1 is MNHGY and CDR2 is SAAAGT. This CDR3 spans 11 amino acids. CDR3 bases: TGTGCCAGCAGTTACAGGGGTGGCTACACCTTC. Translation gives CASSYRGGYTF.

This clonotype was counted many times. The CDR3 region is CASSFMGELFF. The CDR3, as DNA: TGTGCCAGCAGTTTCATGGGGGAGCTGTTTTTT. V is TRBV12-3 or TRBV12-4 and J is TRBJ2-2; no clear D gene. The CDR3 is 11 residues long. The V end was cut by 3 bases, the J end by 8 bases, with 4 bases between.

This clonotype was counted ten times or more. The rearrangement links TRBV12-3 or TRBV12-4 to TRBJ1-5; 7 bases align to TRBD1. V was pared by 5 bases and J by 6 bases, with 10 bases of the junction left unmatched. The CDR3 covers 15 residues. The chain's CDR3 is CASSARTGWVQPQHF. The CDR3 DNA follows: TGTGCCAGCAGTGCACGGACAGGTTGGGTTCAGCCCCAGCATTTT.

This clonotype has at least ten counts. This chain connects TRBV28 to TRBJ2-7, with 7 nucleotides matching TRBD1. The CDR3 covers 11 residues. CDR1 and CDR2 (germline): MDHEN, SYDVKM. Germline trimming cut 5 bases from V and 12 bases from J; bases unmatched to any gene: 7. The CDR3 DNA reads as TGTGCCAGCAGTCGTCGGACAGGTTGGTACTTC. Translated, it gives CASSRRTGWYF.

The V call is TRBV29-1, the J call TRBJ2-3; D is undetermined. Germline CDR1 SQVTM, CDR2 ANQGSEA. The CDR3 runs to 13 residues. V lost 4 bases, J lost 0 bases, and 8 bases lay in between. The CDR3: CSVASSSTDTQYF. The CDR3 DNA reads TGCAGCGTTGCATCTTCTAGCACAGATACGCAGTATTTT.

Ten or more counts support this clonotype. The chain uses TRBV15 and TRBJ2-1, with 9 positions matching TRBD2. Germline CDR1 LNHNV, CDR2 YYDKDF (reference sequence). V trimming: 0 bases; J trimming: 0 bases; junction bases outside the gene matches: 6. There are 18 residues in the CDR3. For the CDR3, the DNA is TGTGCCACCAGCAGAGAAGGAAGCGGGAGGAGCTCCTACAATGAGCAGTTCTTC. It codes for CATSREGSGRSSYNEQFF.

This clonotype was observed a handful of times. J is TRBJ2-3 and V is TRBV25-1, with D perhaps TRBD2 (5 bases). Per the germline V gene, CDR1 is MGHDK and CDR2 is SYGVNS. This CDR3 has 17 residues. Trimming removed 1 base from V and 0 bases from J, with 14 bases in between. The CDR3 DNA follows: TGTGCCAGCAGTGAATTATTAGGCGGAGGAAGCACAGATACGCAGTATTTT. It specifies CASSELLGGGSTDTQYF.

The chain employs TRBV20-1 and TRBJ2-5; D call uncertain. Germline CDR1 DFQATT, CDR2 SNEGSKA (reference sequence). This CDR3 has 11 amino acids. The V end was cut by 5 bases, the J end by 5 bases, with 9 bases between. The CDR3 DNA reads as TGCAGTGCTGGTTTCTGGGAGACCCAGTACTTC. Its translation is CSAGFWETQYF.

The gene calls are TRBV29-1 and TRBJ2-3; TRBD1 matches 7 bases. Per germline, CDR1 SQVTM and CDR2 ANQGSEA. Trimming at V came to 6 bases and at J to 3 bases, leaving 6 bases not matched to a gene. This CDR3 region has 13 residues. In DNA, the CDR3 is TGCAGCGTCACAGGGGACCCTACAGATACGCAGTATTTT. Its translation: CSVTGDPTDTQYF.